This T cell receptor (beta chain) was found in a study of OX40 agonist ivuxolimab in advanced cancers. Whole-study findings and limits: Individuals who were partial responders at 0.1-3.0 mg/kg had clonal expansion that ranked among the lowest.

Blood was sampled at baseline, cycle 4 day 1, and cycle 7 day 1. As regards this clone: The antigen remains unidentified.

Assay: immunoSEQ multiplex PCR; the TCRdb copy retains only in-frame clones and omits some. The table lists roughly 40,000 clones, nearly 90% of them singletons, with approximately 13% in the top ten. The origin of this receptor is an adult with an advanced solid tumor such as melanoma, head and neck, liver or kidney cancer. The sequencing used CD4+ or CD8+ T cells sorted from blood, collected in a trial of the OX40 agonist ivuxolimab.

CDR3: CASRWTGPTGELFF. Here the CDR3 DNA reads TGTGCCAGCAGGTGGACAGGGCCCACCGGGGAGCTGTTTTTT. This sequence joins TRBV6-6 and TRBJ2-2; TRBD1 matches at 8 bases. This CDR3 comprises 14 residues. V dropped 6 bases and J dropped 4; count of bases not matched to a gene: 4. Per germline, CDR1 MNHNY and CDR2 SVGAGI (reference sequence).